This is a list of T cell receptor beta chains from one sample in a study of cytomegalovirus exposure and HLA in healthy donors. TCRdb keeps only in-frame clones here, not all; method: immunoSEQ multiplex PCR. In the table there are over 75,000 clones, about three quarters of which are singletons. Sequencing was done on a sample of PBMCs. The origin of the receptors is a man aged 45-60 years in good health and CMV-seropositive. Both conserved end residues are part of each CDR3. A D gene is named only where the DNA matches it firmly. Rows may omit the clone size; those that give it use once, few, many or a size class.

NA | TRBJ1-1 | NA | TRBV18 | TGTGCCAGCTCACCACCTGCATCAGGGAACACTGAAGCTTTCTTT | CASSPPASGNTEAFF
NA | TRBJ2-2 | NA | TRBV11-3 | TGTGCCAGCAGCTTACCCGGCACCGGGGAGCTGTTTTTT | CASSLPGTGELFF
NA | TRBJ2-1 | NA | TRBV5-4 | TGTGCCAGCAGCTTGGTGGGGCAGTCTGTGAATGAGCAGTTCTTC | CASSLVGQSVNEQFF
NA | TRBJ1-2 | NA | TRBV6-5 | TGTGCCAGCAGGCAAGGGGCGCAGGCTGGCTACACCTTC | CASRQGAQAGYTF
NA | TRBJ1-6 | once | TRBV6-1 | TGTGCCAGCAACAGGATAGGACACATGAATTCACCCCTCCACTTT | CASNRIGHMNSPLHF
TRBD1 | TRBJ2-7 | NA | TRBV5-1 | TGCGCCAGCAGCGGGGGACAGGGTTCCTACGAGCAGTACTTC | CASSGGQGSYEQYF
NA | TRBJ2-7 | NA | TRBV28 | TGTGCCAGCAGCAATACAGGAAGGAGCTCCTACGAGCAGTACTTC | CASSNTGRSSYEQYF
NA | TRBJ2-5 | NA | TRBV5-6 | TGTGCCAGCAGCCGGGGGGCGGAGACCCAGTACTTC | CASSRGAETQYF
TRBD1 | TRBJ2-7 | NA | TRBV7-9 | TGTGCCAGCAGGGCCCCAGGGGACAGGGTGGGCTACGAGCAGTACTTC | CASRAPGDRVGYEQYF
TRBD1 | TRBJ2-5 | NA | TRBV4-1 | TGCGCCAGCAGCCAAGGGGACAGATCACAAGAGACCCAGTACTTC | CASSQGDRSQETQYF
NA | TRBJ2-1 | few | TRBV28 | TGTGCCAGCAGCGGGGAGGGGGGCCTCCTATACAATGAGCAGTTCTTC | CASSGEGGLLYNEQFF
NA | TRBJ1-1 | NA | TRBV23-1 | TGCGCCAGCAGTCAAAACCAGAAGTGTCCTGAAGCTTTCTTT | CASSQNQKCPEAFF
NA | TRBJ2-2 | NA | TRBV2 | TGTGCCAGCCGTGCGACAGATATGACCGGGGAGCTGTTTTTT | CASRATDMTGELFF
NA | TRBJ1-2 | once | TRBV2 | TGTGCCAGCAGTCGGGGGTCTTCTAACTATGGCTACACCTTC | CASSRGSSNYGYTF
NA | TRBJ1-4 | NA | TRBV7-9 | TGTGCCAGCAGCTTAGAATCTGATGAAAAACTGTTTTTT | CASSLESDEKLFF
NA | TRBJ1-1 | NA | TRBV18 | TGTGCCAGCTCACCCCAGGGCCGCGAAGCTTTCTTT | CASSPQGREAFF
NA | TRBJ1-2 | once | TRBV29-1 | TGCAGCGCTGTGGGGCCAAACTATGGCTACACCTTC | CSAVGPNYGYTF
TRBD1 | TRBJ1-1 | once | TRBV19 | TGTGCCAGTAGTCCCATGGACAGGGGGCTGAGCACTGAAGCTTTCTTT | CASSPMDRGLSTEAFF
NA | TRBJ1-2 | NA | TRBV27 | TGTGCCAGCAGTTTAACCGGGAACTATGGCTACCCCTTC | CASSLTGNYGYPF
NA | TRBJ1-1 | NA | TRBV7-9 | TGTGCCAGCAGTCGACAGGAGAACACTGAAGCTTTCTTT | CASSRQENTEAFF
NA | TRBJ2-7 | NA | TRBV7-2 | TGTGCCAGCAGACTAGGAGCGTCGACCTCCTACGAGCAGTACTTC | CASRLGASTSYEQYF
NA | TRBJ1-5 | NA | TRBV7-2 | TGTGCCAGCAGCTTAGGAGGTAGACTTAGCAATCAGCCCCAGCATTTT | CASSLGGRLSNQPQHF
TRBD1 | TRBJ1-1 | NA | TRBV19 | TGTGCCAGTACCGTGGGACAGCTGAACACTGAAGCTTTCTTT | CASTVGQLNTEAFF
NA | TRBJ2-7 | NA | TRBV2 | TGTGCCAGCAGACCGGACAGCCCCTACGAGCAGTACTTC | CASRPDSPYEQYF
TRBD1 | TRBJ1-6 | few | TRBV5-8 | TGTGCCAGCAGCTTAGACAGGGGGAGCTCACCCCTCCACTTT | CASSLDRGSSPLHF
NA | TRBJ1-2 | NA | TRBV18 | TGTGCCAGCTCACCGGCCGGGGGGGACTATGGCTACACCTTC | CASSPAGGDYGYTF
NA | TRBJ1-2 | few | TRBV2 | TGTGCCAGCAGTGATCTTTTCTATGGCTACACCTTC | CASSDLFYGYTF
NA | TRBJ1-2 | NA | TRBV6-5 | TGTGCCAGCAGTTTAAACGGGGATGACTATGGCTACACCTTC | CASSLNGDDYGYTF
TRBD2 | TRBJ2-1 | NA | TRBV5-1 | TGCGCCACCGCACCTAGCGGGGGCTCCTACAATGAGCAGTTCTTC | CATAPSGGSYNEQFF
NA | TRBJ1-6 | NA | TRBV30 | TGTGCCTGGACCATCACGAGGGAGGTTAATTCACCCCTCCACTTT | CAWTITREVNSPLHF
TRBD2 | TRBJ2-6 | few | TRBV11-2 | TGTGCCAGCAGCTTAGAGCGGGGGGTTGGGGCCAACGTCCTGACTTTC | CASSLERGVGANVLTF
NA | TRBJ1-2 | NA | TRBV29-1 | TGCAGCGTTGAGTTCCGGGGGAACTATGGCTACACCTTC | CSVEFRGNYGYTF
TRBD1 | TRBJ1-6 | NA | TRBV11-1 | TGTGCCAGCAGCTTAACGGGACAGAGTTCACCCCTCCACTTT | CASSLTGQSSPLHF
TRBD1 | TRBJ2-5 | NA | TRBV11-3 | TGTGCCAGCAGCCCAGGGGCCTTGACAGGGGACAAAGAGACCCAGTACTTC | CASSPGALTGDKETQYF
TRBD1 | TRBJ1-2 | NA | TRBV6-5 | TGTGCCAGCACCCTTTACAGGGGACACTATGGCTACACCTTC | CASTLYRGHYGYTF
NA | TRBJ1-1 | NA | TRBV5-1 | TGCGCCAGCAGCTCGATCCCGGGACTTGAAGCTTTCTTT | CASSSIPGLEAFF
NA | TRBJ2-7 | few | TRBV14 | TGTGCCAGCAGCCAACTCCGGGGGGCTGCCTACGAGCAGTACTTC | CASSQLRGAAYEQYF
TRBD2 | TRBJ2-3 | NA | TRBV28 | TGTGCCAGCAGCCGAAGTTGGGCTAGCGGGGAGGTCCCAGATACGCAGTATTTT | CASSRSWASGEVPDTQYF
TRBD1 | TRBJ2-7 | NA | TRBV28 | TGTGCCAGCACCGGACCGGGACAGGGGGGATACGAGCAGTACTTC | CASTGPGQGGYEQYF
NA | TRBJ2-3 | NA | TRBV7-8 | TGTGCCAGCAGCCCCCGGAGAGCCCTTAGCACAGATACGCAGTATTTT | CASSPRRALSTDTQYF
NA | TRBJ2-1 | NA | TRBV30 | TGTGCCTGGAGTGTACGGGATGAGCAGTTCTTC | CAWSVRDEQFF
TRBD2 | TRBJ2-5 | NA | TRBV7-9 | TGTGCCAGCAGCCCCCGTCTTCTAGCGGGGGGCCGGGAGACCCAGTACTTC | CASSPRLLAGGRETQYF
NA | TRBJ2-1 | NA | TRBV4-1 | TGCGCCAGCAGCCAAGAGGGAGAAAGGAGAGGAAGCAATGAGCAGTTCTTC | CASSQEGERRGSNEQFF
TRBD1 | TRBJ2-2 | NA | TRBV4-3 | TGCGCCAGCAGCCAAGATCGAGGGACAGCGAACACCGGGGAGCTGTTTTTT | CASSQDRGTANTGELFF
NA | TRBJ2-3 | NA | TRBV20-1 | TGCAGTCACTGGACAAGGGATACGCAGTATTTT | CSHWTRDTQYF
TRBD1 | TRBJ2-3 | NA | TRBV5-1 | TGCGCCAGCAGCCCTGGGGACAGCTCATATTCTTCTCTTTCGCAGTATTTT | CASSPGDSSYSSLSQYF
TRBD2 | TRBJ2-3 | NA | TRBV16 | TGTGCCAGCAGCCAATCGATCACCACTAGCGGGGGCACAGATACGCAGTATTTT | CASSQSITTSGGTDTQYF
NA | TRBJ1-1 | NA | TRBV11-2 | TGTGCCAGCAGCAATCGACAGCTCACAGTGTCTGAAGCTTTCTTT | CASSNRQLTVSEAFF
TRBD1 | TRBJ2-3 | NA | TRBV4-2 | TGTGCCAGCAGCCAACTGCTGGACAGGGACACAGATACGCAGTATTTT | CASSQLLDRDTDTQYF
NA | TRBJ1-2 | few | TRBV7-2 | TGTGCCAGCAGCTTAATACCACAGTATGGCTACCCCTTC | CASSLIPQYGYPF
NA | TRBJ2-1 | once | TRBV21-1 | TGTGCCATCCTCCAAGCGGGGGGGACGTTAGGCAATGAGCAGTTCTTC | CAILQAGGTLGNEQFF